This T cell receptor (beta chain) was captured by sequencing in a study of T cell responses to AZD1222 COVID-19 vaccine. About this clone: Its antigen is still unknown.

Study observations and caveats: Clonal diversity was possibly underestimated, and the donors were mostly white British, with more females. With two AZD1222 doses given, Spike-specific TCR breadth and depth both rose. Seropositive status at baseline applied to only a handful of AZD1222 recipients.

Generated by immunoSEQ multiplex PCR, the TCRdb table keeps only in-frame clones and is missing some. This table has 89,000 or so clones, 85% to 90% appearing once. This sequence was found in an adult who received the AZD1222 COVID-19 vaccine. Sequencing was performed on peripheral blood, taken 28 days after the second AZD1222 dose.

The DNA for the CDR3 is TGTGCCAGCAGCTACCACAGGGAGAATGAGCAGTTCTTC. Protein: CASSYHRENEQFF. The chain recombines TRBV7-3 with TRBJ2-1, with D perhaps TRBD1 (6 bases). Germline V lookup: CDR1 SGHTA, CDR2 FQGTGA. V lost 4 bases to trimming and J lost 7 bases, with 11 bases between them. The CDR3 has 13 residues.